Given below is one T cell receptor (beta chain) in context. This clonotype was detected ten times or more. What this receptor recognizes is not known. There are no base qualities to consult, and no much larger clone falls within one base. The method behind the library was 5' RACE. These reads were obtained on an Illumina HiSeq 2000. A universal primer binding site was added through template switching, and the final cDNA carried a unique molecular identifier so that TCR cDNA molecules could be counted accurately. Specific primers in the conserved constant-segment region were used to synthesize first-strand cDNA for the TCR alpha and beta chains. To control for contamination, every cDNA library carried two barcodes: a SMART-Mk sample barcode plus Illumina barcodes. TruSeq adapter sequences along with Illumina sample barcodes were introduced in two successive PCR steps. Sequencing of the TCR alpha and beta cDNA libraries was done on the Illumina HiSeq platform using custom primers. Per the source publication's procedure: MiGEC was used to process raw reads and extract unique molecular identifiers, and MiXCR was used to find CDR3 positions. Recombination models were inferred per individual with the repgenHMM and IGoR tools using an EM algorithm. Shared clonotype analysis was performed with the tcR package in R, normalizing sharing by the product of cloneset sizes. To study raw recombination without the effects of thymic and clonal selection, out-of-frame nonproductive sequences were analyzed. TCRdb reworked the public reads: Q25 trimming with fastp, MiXCR clone assembly, productive beta chains retained. Duplicate CDR3 protein sequences are folded into a single record with the most common DNA and genes. The V and J calls reflect TCRdb's pipeline rather than the authors' work. Present in this sample are 500,000 to 600,000 distinct CDR3 sequences, 22% of which were seen just once. The ten biggest clones cover 0.75% to 0.95% of the sample.

Only healthy Caucasian donors were included. The twin cohort comprised three pairs of female monozygotic twins, all aged about 18 to 29 years. Positive isolation kits from Invitrogen were used to isolate the CD4+ and CD8+ T cell populations. This record comes from a study of identical twins (dated by TCRdb to 2015 to 2016). The study in broad terms: TCR alpha and beta repertoires from monozygotic twins, unrelated adults of various ages and cord blood were deep-sequenced to test whether fetal clonotypes persist. To rule out contamination, replicate twin experiments were performed at different times with different library preparation protocols. Results and caveats for the whole study, not just this receptor: Zero-insertion analyses could be partly confounded by invariant T cells such as MAIT and iNKT, although diverse VJ usage argued against such confounding for most clonotypes. Because the same donors could not be followed over many years, the conclusions relied on cross-sectional statistical analysis. Out-of-frame TCR alpha sequences shared between twins showed an excess of low generation-probability sequences compared with coincidental sharing between unrelated individuals. Out-of-frame TCR alpha sharing in monozygotic twins was systematically underestimated by recombination models, whereas sharing between unrelated individuals was in agreement with the recombination models. Fewer insertions were carried by abundant cord blood beta clonotypes; a weaker similar trend was observed in young adult naive repertoires, while no such trend was observed in memory repertoires. In beta out-of-frame sequences, excess twin sharing was weaker, because having fewer shared sequences lowered the signal-to-noise ratio.

After removal of 6 bases from V and 2 bases from J, the junction retains 6 bases not matched to a gene. CDR1 and CDR2, looked up from the germline V gene, are SQVTM and ANQGSEA. The cysteine opens and the phenylalanine closes a CDR3 of 13 amino acids. Only the CDR3 DNA is retained, 39 bases long and in frame from the first base. The data were also submitted as part of a second study, on T cells expressing NK-cell markers. The second paper further reports: Three sorted T-cell subsets (CD3+CD56+NKG2C+, CD3+CD56+NKG2C- and CD3+CD56-NKG2C+) from under 10 donors had their TCR beta-chain repertoires profiled. Among the eight sequenced donors, seven were HCMV-seropositive and one was HCMV-seronegative. To restrict sorting to alphabetaTCR-expressing T cells, an anti-gammadeltaTCR antibody was added in several experiments. For about 6 donors, the dominant CD3+CD56+NKG2C+ clonotypes were among the top 10 CD8+ clonotypes and accounted for 1.0-7.0% of CD8+ T cells. Those dominant clonotypes were again the most abundant among CD3+CD56-NKG2C+ cells in a few donors, at about 25-60.1%. Whether the expanded NKG2C-expressing T cell clones were specific for HCMV antigens was left unclear. Randomly selected healthy volunteers, three men and five women, were used as the eight sequenced donors. A commercial ELISA kit detecting HCMV-specific IgG in serum was used to determine HCMV serostatus. MIGEC handled demultiplexing of the reads and grouping by UMI, while MiTCR was used to assemble and quantify clonotypes. Only TCR cDNA sequences supported by at least two reads were kept to exclude erroneous sequences. The tcR package was used for downstream repertoire analysis, and clonotypes were matched between fractions using CDR3 nucleotide sequence together with V segment. Antigen specificity was annotated against VDJdb with VDJmatch, allowing one amino acid substitution in CDR3.

This receptor was taken from a woman aged 18 to 35 in good health. The rearrangement joined TRBV29-1 to TRBJ2-5, with 7 bases in between that match TRBD1. Source material: CD4+ T cells sorted from blood. The nucleotide sequence reads as follows: TGCAGCGTCGGTCAGGGGGTACAAGAGACCCAGTACTTC. It encodes CSVGQGVQETQYF. The full variable domain, with segments outside the CDR3 supplied by the reference TRBV29-1 and TRBJ2-5 proteins, appears as SAVISQKPSRDICQRGTSLTIQCQVDSQVTMMFWYRQQPGQSLTLIATANQGSEATYESGFVIDKFPISRPNLTFSTLTVSNMSPEDSSIYLCSVGQGVQETQYFGPGTRLLVL.